One and the same sample provided the 26 T cell receptor beta chains below, sequenced in a study of blood T cell repertoires in COVID-19. Produced via immunoSEQ multiplex PCR; TCRdb's table is partial and in-frame only. The sample lists under 250,000 clones; roughly 87% were seen once. The sequenced material came from peripheral blood. These receptors all stem from a man aged 18 to 29 with active or convalescent COVID-19.

This chain connects TRBV11-2 to TRBJ1-3; 9 positions agree with TRBD1. With 2 bases clipped from V and 4 bases from J, the junction kept 9 bases outside the gene matches. This CDR3 is 17 amino acids long. The V gene's germline CDR1 is SGHAT and CDR2 FQNNGV. The CDR3 here is CASSLRGTGGDGNTIYF. DNA for the CDR3: TGTGCCAGCAGCTTACGAGGAACAGGGGGCGACGGAAACACCATATATTTT.

The chain links TRBV4-3 to TRBJ2-2; 8 nucleotides line up with TRBD2. Losses at the gene ends were 5 bases for V and 7 bases for J; bases not matched to a gene: 15. The length of the CDR3 is 17 residues. Germline values: CDR1 LGHNA, CDR2 YSLEER. The CDR3 reads CASSSIPLSGDVGELFF. The CDR3 DNA follows: TGCGCCAGCAGCAGTATTCCCCTTAGCGGGGACGTCGGGGAGCTGTTTTTT.

The chain links TRBV27 to TRBJ1-4; unclear D gene. V was cut by 5 bases and J by 2 bases, with 6 bases left in between. This CDR3 comprises 13 residues. Per the germline V gene, CDR1 is MNHEY and CDR2 is SMNVEV (reference sequence). This CDR3 reads CASSDKTNEKLFF. The DNA for the CDR3 is TGTGCCAGCAGTGACAAGACTAATGAAAAACTGTTTTTT.

The chain is built from TRBV4-1 and TRBJ1-2, with D uncertain. The CDR3 length is 14 residues. V was clipped by 7 bases and J by 3 bases, with 15 bases between them. Germline values: CDR1 MGHRA, CDR2 YSYEKL. In DNA, the CDR3 is TGCGCCAGCACCGTCCGGGAGGGTCACTATGGCTACACCTTC. Protein product: CASTVREGHYGYTF.

The CDR3 bases are TGTGCCACCAGCGAAGGGACAGCGAACTACGAGCAGTACTTC. Its protein is CATSEGTANYEQYF. The rearrangement links TRBV15 to TRBJ2-7; 7 bases are shared with TRBD1. V gave up 5 bases and J gave up 3 bases; unmatched junction bases: 7. This CDR3 is built from 14 residues. The V gene's germline CDR1 is LNHNV and CDR2 YYDKDF (reference sequence).

V usage is TRBV19 and J usage is TRBJ2-1; 8 bases align to TRBD1. CDR1 is LNHDA and CDR2 is SQIVND in the germline V gene (reference sequence). CDR3 length equals 14 residues. V dropped 4 bases and J dropped 4; count of bases not matched to a gene: 3. The CDR3 nucleotides read TGTGCCAGTAGTAACCAGGGGGCGTACAATGAGCAGTTCTTC. Translating it yields CASSNQGAYNEQFF.

J is TRBJ1-1 and V is TRBV12-3 or TRBV12-4; no clear D gene. V lost 2 bases, J lost 4 bases, and 8 bases lay in between. The CDR3 runs 13 residues. The CDR3 DNA follows: TGTGCCAGCAGTTTATCTCCAGGCACTGAAGCTTTCTTT. Its translation: CASSLSPGTEAFF.

The rearrangement uses TRBV9 and TRBJ1-1; a weak D match, TRBD1 (5 bases). The CDR3 has 14 residues. CDR1 and CDR2 from the germline V gene are SGDLS and YYNGEE. V lost 3 bases to trimming and J lost 0 bases, with 9 bases between them. In DNA, the CDR3 is TGTGCCAGCAGCGCCCGGGGGGTGAACACTGAAGCTTTCTTT. This translates into CASSARGVNTEAFF.

The chain couples TRBV7-3 to TRBJ2-1, with D maybe TRBD2 (6 bases). This CDR3 has 15 residues. Trimming removed 4 bases at V and 7 bases at J, with 17 bases between. Germline CDR1 is SGHTA and CDR2 is FQGTGA. CDR3 in amino acids: CASSSAGTSGNEQFF. CDR3 nucleotide sequence: TGTGCCAGCAGCTCCGCGGGGACGTCCGGGAATGAGCAGTTCTTC.

The V gene is TRBV9, the J gene TRBJ2-3, with TRBD2 matching over 11 bases. CDR1 is SGDLS, CDR2 YYNGEE, per germline. Germline trimming cut 1 base from V and 7 bases from J; bases unmatched to any gene: 5. The CDR3 is made up of 15 amino acids. Here the CDR3 reads CASSVSLAGGNTQYF. CDR3 nucleotides: TGTGCCAGCAGCGTAAGCCTAGCGGGAGGCAATACGCAGTATTTT.

The chain employs TRBV7-3 and TRBJ2-7; 7 positions agree with TRBD2. Germline assignment: CDR1 SGHTA and CDR2 FQGTGA. This CDR3 spans 14 amino acids. V shed 2 bases, J shed 2 bases, and the junction held 3 bases outside the gene matches. Here the CDR3 reads CASSLQGGPYEQYF. Written as DNA, the CDR3 is TGTGCCAGCAGCTTACAGGGAGGGCCCTACGAGCAGTACTTC.

V and J are TRBV7-9 and TRBJ1-5; D gene ambiguous. The CDR3 totals 16 residues. V was shortened by 5 bases and J by 3 bases, with 17 bases between the two germline ends. Germline V gene data show CDR1 as SEHNR and CDR2 as FQNEAQ (reference sequence). CDR3 in amino acids: CASSPSGKTPNQPQHF. The CDR3 region has the DNA TGTGCCAGCAGCCCCTCCGGGAAAACCCCCAATCAGCCCCAGCATTTT. The full variable domain, its missing parts supplied by reference TRBV7-9 and TRBJ1-5, is DTGVSQNPRHKITKRGQNVTFRCDPISEHNRLYWYRQTLGQGPEFLTYFQNEAQLEKSRLLSDRFSAERPKGSFSTLEIQRTEQGDSAMYLCASSPSGKTPNQPQHFGDGTRLSIL.

This chain joins TRBV5-1 and TRBJ1-1, with a possible D match to TRBD1 (6 bases). Germline CDR1 is SGHRS and CDR2 is YFSETQ. There are 15 residues in the CDR3. V dropped 4 bases and J dropped 6 bases, with 19 bases sitting between them. For the CDR3, the DNA is TGCGCCAGCAGCCCGGGACGGATTGAGGGGGCTGAAGCTTTCTTT. This gives the protein CASSPGRIEGAEAFF.

The chain has TRBV24-1 and TRBJ2-3, with D maybe TRBD2 (6 bases). CDR1 and CDR2 from the germline V gene are KGHDR and SFDVKD. V dropped 4 bases and J dropped 1 base, with 11 bases sitting between them. The CDR3 runs to 15 residues. CDR3 protein: CATSELGTRTDTQYF. CDR3 nucleotide sequence: TGTGCCACCAGTGAACTGGGGACTCGCACAGATACGCAGTATTTT.

V is TRBV19 and J is TRBJ1-1; no reliable D call. This CDR3 contains 16 residues. CDR1 and CDR2 from the germline V gene are LNHDA and SQIVND (reference sequence). The germline V and J ends were trimmed by 3 bases and 5 bases, with 19 bases remaining between them. Written as DNA, the CDR3 is TGTGCCAGTAGTATTATACCGAACTCTTTTCGAACTGAAGCTTTCTTT. Its translation: CASSIIPNSFRTEAFF.

The chain carries TRBV11-2 and TRBJ1-1; 8 bases line up with TRBD1. Trimming at V came to 4 bases and at J to 6 bases, leaving 13 bases not matched to a gene. The CDR3 is 16 amino acids. Germline-derived CDR1 and CDR2 are SGHAT and FQNNGV. The CDR3 nucleotides read TGTGCCAGCAGCTCGTTTACAGGGTTACAGGGGGCTGAAGCTTTCTTT. It codes for CASSSFTGLQGAEAFF.

This clone was recorded once. This chain joins TRBV28 and TRBJ1-4; D not certain. In germline, CDR1 is MDHEN, CDR2 SYDVKM. This CDR3 comprises 16 residues. The V end lost 3 bases, the J end lost 0 bases, and 11 bases lay between the germline ends. CDR3: CASSFSVWSTNEKLFF. The CDR3 coding sequence is TGTGCCAGCAGTTTTAGCGTGTGGTCAACTAATGAAAAACTGTTTTTT.

The chain couples TRBV5-4 to TRBJ2-2, with a tentative D call TRBD2 (6 bases). CDR1 is SGHNT, CDR2 YYREEE, per germline (reference sequence). With 4 bases removed from V and 5 bases from J, the gap between germline ends came to 18 bases. CDR3 length: 16 residues. The CDR3 bases are TGTGCCAGCAGCACAGCCAACGCAGGGAGGACCGGGGAGCTGTTTTTT. Translating gives CASSTANAGRTGELFF.

CDR3 in amino acids: CASSLPGQPLANTEAFF. The CDR3 DNA follows: TGTGCCAGCAGCTTACCGGGACAGCCTCTTGCGAACACTGAAGCTTTCTTT. The V gene is TRBV5-4, the J gene TRBJ1-1; TRBD1 matches at 7 bases. The CDR3 is 17 residues long. CDR1 and CDR2 from the germline V gene are SGHNT and YYREEE (reference sequence). Trimming at V came to 2 bases and at J to 1 base, leaving 11 bases not matched to a gene.

This sequence joins TRBV19 and TRBJ1-2; D is uncertain. Germline CDR1 is LNHDA and CDR2 is SQIVND (reference sequence). The CDR3 is 15 residues long. The V and J ends lost 6 bases and 1 base respectively, with 15 bases between them. The CDR3, as DNA: TGTGCCAGTAGGAGCGGAACTAATAATAACTATGGCTACACCTTC. This encodes CASRSGTNNNYGYTF.

This rearrangement joins TRBV6-2 or TRBV6-3 to TRBJ2-5; 12 nucleotides agree with TRBD2. The germline gives CDR1 MNHEY, CDR2 SVGEGT. CDR3 length: 16 amino acids. The trim removed 2 bases at V and 4 bases at J, leaving 5 bases unmatched. CDR3 loop: CASSYASGRARETQYF. In DNA, the CDR3 is TGTGCCAGCAGTTACGCTAGCGGGAGGGCCCGAGAGACCCAGTACTTC.

This chain uses TRBV5-4 with TRBJ1-2; the match to TRBD1 covers 9 bases. Germline V gene sequence: CDR1 SGHNT, CDR2 YYREEE (reference sequence). Unmatched junction bases numbered 11, after V lost 5 bases and J lost 6 bases. The length of the CDR3 is 15 residues. CDR3 sequence reads: CASRSLGQGFHGYTF. In DNA, the CDR3 is TGTGCCAGCAGAAGCCTCGGACAGGGGTTCCATGGCTACACCTTC.

The rearrangement uses TRBV6-5 and TRBJ1-1, with TRBD1 identical over 9 bases. This CDR3 region has 16 residues. Germline V gene sequence: CDR1 MNHEY, CDR2 SVGAGI. V dropped 0 bases and J dropped 4; count of bases not matched to a gene: 6. Here the CDR3 DNA reads TGTGCCAGCAGTTACTCAGGACAGGGGTTCGGCACTGAAGCTTTCTTT. This gives the protein CASSYSGQGFGTEAFF.

CDR3 sequence: CSVDRLNTEAFF. The CDR3 DNA follows: TGCAGCGTGGACAGGTTGAACACTGAAGCTTTCTTT. This sequence joins TRBV29-1 and TRBJ1-1; TRBD1 matches at 7 bases. The CDR3 is 12 residues long. J gave up 0 bases and V 6 bases, and 1 base lay outside the gene matches. CDR1 and CDR2 (germline): SQVTM, ANQGSEA.

The J gene is TRBJ2-7, the V gene TRBV27; D possibly corresponds to TRBD1 (7 bases). Germline CDR1 and CDR2: MNHEY and SMNVEV (reference sequence). This CDR3 contains 15 residues. The V end lost 6 bases, the J end lost 7 bases, and 22 bases lay between the germline ends. Here the CDR3 reads CASRFLEGANGEQYF. In nucleotides, the CDR3 is TGTGCCAGCAGATTCCTGGAGGGGGCGAATGGTGAGCAGTACTTC.

The V call is TRBV12-3 or TRBV12-4, the J call TRBJ1-1; 7 bases align to TRBD1. The V gene end was trimmed by 6 bases and the J gene end by 11 bases; junction bases not matched to a gene: 9. This CDR3 spans 12 amino acids. The CDR3 coding sequence is TGTGCCAGCAGGCAGACAGGGCGATGGGCTTTCTTT. Protein product: CASRQTGRWAFF.